One sample yielded the 14 T cell receptor beta chains listed below, sequenced in a study of Graves' ophthalmopathy and Graves' hyperthyroidism. TCR beta CDR3 amplification used RNA transcripts. The workflow started with a first-round RT-PCR run with HTBI primers and then moved on to a second-round multiplex PCR. TCRdb redid the calling of the multiplex PCR reads with MiXCR, one entry per CDR3 protein. The sample includes 400,000 to 500,000 distinct CDR3 sequences, around 21% of them seen just once. The sample consisted of peripheral blood. All receptors come from a woman aged 18-29 years with stable Graves' hyperthyroidism.

There are many counts of this clonotype. This chain uses TRBV12-3 or TRBV12-4 with TRBJ2-7; 9 bases map to TRBD1. Trimming removed 5 bases from V and 0 bases from J; junction bases left unmatched: 8. The CDR3 has 16 amino acids. The CDR3 DNA reads TGTGCCAGCAGTCACCTAGGGACAGGGCTCTCCTACGAGCAGTACTTC. Protein product: CASSHLGTGLSYEQYF.

At least ten counts were recorded for this clonotype. V and J are TRBV29-1 and TRBJ2-5; the match to TRBD1 covers 11 bases. The CDR3 is 11 amino acids. After removal of 6 bases from V and 7 bases from J, the junction contained 1 base not matched to a gene. The germline V gene encodes CDR1 SQVTM and CDR2 ANQGSEA. The CDR3 protein is CSVGTGGTQYF. In DNA form, the CDR3 reads TGCAGCGTCGGGACAGGGGGGACCCAGTACTTC.

This clonotype was seen many times. The J gene is TRBJ2-5, the V gene TRBV7-9; 9 bases are shared with TRBD2. The CDR3 sequence is 15 residues long. Germline V CDR1 and CDR2: SEHNR, FQNEAQ (reference sequence). After removal of 5 bases from V and 4 bases from J, the junction contained 8 bases not matched to a gene. CDR3 residues: CASSAPGLAPETQYF. The CDR3 region has the DNA TGTGCCAGCAGCGCCCCGGGACTAGCCCCAGAGACCCAGTACTTC.

The chain links TRBV6-4 to TRBJ2-7; TRBD2 matches at 7 bases. Germline CDR1 MRHNA, CDR2 SNTAGT. The junction had 9 bases not matched to a gene; V was cut back by 4 bases and J by 6 bases. The CDR3 is made up of 14 amino acids. The CDR3 DNA reads as TGTGCCAGCAGTGCCCCGGGAGGAAGAGGCGAGCAGTACTTC. It yields the protein CASSAPGGRGEQYF.

This clonotype was seen at least ten times. The gene calls are TRBV28 and TRBJ2-1; TRBD1 aligns across 9 bases. From germline, CDR1 is MDHEN and CDR2 SYDVKM. With V trimmed by 2 bases and J by 10 bases, 9 bases remained unmatched. The length of the CDR3 is 15 residues. CDR3: CASSLGGTGSEEQFF. For the CDR3, the DNA is TGTGCCAGCAGTTTAGGAGGGACAGGGAGTGAGGAGCAGTTCTTC. Filled out from reference TRBV28 and TRBJ2-1, the complete variable domain reads DVKVTQSSRYLVKRTGEKVFLECVQDMDHENMFWYRQDPGLGLRLIYFSYDVKMKEKGDIPEGYSVSREKKERFSLILESASTNQTSMYLCASSLGGTGSEEQFFGPGTRLTVL.

The table lists this clonotype with many counts. The chain couples TRBV20-1 to TRBJ2-7; 12 nucleotides agree with TRBD2. The junction had 8 bases not matched to a gene; V was cut back by 6 bases and J by 5 bases. The germline CDR1 and CDR2 sequences are DFQATT and SNEGSKA (reference sequence). The CDR3 is 14 residues long. The CDR3 loop is CSADGLAGYDEQYF. The CDR3 nucleotides read TGCAGTGCAGATGGACTAGCGGGATACGACGAGCAGTACTTC.

Many counts were recorded for this clonotype. CDR3 coding DNA: TGTGCCAGCACCCGTCGGACTAGCGCAAACTACGAGCAGTACTTC. Amino acid sequence: CASTRRTSANYEQYF. This rearrangement joins TRBV6-2 or TRBV6-3 to TRBJ2-7; the match to TRBD2 covers 9 bases. Germline loops: CDR1 MNHEY, CDR2 SVGEGT. V was pared by 7 bases and J by 3 bases, with 10 bases of the junction left unmatched. The CDR3 sequence is 15 residues long.

This chain joins TRBV3-1 and TRBJ2-5, with unresolved D. The V gene's germline CDR1 is LGHDT and CDR2 YNNKEL (reference sequence). V was trimmed by 0 bases and J by 5 bases, leaving 10 bases between them. This CDR3 has 14 residues. Here the CDR3 DNA reads TGTGCCAGCAGCCAAGATACCCGCCGTGAGACCCAGTACTTC. As protein: CASSQDTRRETQYF.

This clonotype was detected many times. This rearrangement joins TRBV7-3 to TRBJ2-2, with 7 bases fitting TRBD2. The CDR3 sequence is 14 residues long. V dropped 3 bases and J dropped 6; count of bases not matched to a gene: 4. The germline V gene has CDR1 SGHTA and CDR2 FQGTGA. The CDR3 DNA follows: TGTGCCAGCAGCTTTGCGGGAGCTTCCGGGGAGCTGTTTTTT. Translated: CASSFAGASGELFF.

J is TRBJ2-7 and V is TRBV20-1, with D maybe TRBD1 (5 bases). Germline V gene data show CDR1 as DFQATT and CDR2 as SNEGSKA (reference sequence). Trimming cost V 6 bases and J 0 bases, with 15 bases left between them. The CDR3 runs to 14 residues. CDR3 sequence (DNA): TGCAGTGCCGCGACAGCCGTCGGCTCCTACGAGCAGTACTTC. This codes for CSAATAVGSYEQYF.

This clonotype was counted at least ten times. V gene TRBV7-9 combines with J gene TRBJ1-2, with D perhaps TRBD1 (5 bases). The V and J ends lost 6 bases and 4 bases respectively, with 21 bases between them. The CDR3 extends over 16 amino acids. CDR1 is SEHNR and CDR2 is FQNEAQ in the germline V gene (reference sequence). The CDR3 protein is CASSRAGTEVIYGYTF. The CDR3, as DNA: TGTGCCAGCAGTCGCGCCGGGACGGAGGTGATCTATGGCTACACCTTC.

This clonotype appeared many times. The chain joins TRBV7-9 to TRBJ1-6; 7 bases match TRBD1. CDR3 size: 15 residues. V lost 6 bases to trimming and J lost 5 bases; unmatched junction nucleotides: 7. Germline V gene sequence: CDR1 SEHNR, CDR2 FQNEAQ (reference sequence). In DNA, the CDR3 is TGTGCCAGCAGGGGAGTGGGACAGAATAATTCACCCCTCCACTTT. Its translation: CASRGVGQNNSPLHF.

Points on this clonotype: A much more abundant neighbour one base away suggests this may be a read error. The CDR3 here is CASCEADGGETEAFF. In DNA form, the CDR3 reads TGTGCCAGCTGTGAAGCGGATGGGGGAGAGACTGAAGCTTTCTTT. The chain has TRBV6-1 and TRBJ1-1, with D possibly TRBD1 on 5 matching bases. Germline CDR1 and CDR2: MNHNS and SASEGT. The CDR3 has 15 residues.

At least ten counts were recorded for this clonotype. The gene calls are TRBV5-1 and TRBJ2-7; D may match TRBD1 or TRBD2 (6 bases each). Per the germline V gene, CDR1 is SGHRS and CDR2 is YFSETQ. The CDR3 spans 12 residues. The V and J ends lost 4 bases and 5 bases respectively, with 10 bases between them. The CDR3 DNA reads TGCGCCAGCAGCCGGGGGCTTAACGAGCAGTACTTC. It codes for CASSRGLNEQYF.